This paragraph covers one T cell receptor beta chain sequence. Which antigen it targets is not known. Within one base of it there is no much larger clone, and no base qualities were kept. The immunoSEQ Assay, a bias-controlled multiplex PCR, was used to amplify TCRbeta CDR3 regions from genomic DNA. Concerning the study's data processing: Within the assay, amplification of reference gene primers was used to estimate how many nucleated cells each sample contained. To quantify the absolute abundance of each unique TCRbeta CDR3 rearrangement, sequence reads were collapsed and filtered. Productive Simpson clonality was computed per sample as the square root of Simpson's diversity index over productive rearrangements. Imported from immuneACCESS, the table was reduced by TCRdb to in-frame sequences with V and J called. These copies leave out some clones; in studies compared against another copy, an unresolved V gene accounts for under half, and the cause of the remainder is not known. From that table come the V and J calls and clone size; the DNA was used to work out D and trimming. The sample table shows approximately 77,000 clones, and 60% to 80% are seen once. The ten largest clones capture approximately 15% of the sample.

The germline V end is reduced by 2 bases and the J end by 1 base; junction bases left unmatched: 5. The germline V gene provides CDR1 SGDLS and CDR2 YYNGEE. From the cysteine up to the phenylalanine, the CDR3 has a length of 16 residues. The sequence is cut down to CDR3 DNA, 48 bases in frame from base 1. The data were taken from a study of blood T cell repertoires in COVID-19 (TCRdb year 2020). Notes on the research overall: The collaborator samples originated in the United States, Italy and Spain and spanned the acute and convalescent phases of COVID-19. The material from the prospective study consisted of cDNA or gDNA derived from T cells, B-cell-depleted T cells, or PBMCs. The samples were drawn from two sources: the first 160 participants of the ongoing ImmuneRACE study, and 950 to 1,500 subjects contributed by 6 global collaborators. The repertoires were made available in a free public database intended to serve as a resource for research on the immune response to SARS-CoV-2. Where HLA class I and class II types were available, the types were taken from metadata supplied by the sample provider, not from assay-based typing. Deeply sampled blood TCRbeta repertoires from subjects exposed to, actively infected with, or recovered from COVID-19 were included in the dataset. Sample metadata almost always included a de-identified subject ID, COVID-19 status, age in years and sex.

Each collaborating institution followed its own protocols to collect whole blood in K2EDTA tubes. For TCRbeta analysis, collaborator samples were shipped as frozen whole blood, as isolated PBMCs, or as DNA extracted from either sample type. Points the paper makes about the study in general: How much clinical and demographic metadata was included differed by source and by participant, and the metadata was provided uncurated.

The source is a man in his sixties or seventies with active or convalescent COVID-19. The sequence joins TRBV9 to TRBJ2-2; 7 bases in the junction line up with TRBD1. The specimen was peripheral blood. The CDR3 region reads CASSVGTEVNTGELFF. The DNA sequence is TGTGCCAGCAGCGTCGGGACAGAAGTGAACACCGGGGAGCTGTTTTTT.